This T cell receptor (beta chain) was identified during a study of blood T cells in healthy people across ages. The sample holds a few counts of this clonotype. PCR was performed a second time for roughly 7 to 12 cycles using a sample-barcoded 5' primer and a J-beta primer mix. Via MiXCR, TCRdb re-called the 5' RACE reads, giving one row per CDR3 protein. The sample holds fewer than 1.5 million distinct CDR3 sequences; 35% to 45% are singletons and the top ten take around 8%. Sequencing used blood. This TCR came from a woman aged 18-35 years in good health.

The CDR3 bases are TGCAGTGCGAGACAGGGGGGGCAAACAGATACGCAGTATTTT. Residues: CSARQGGQTDTQYF. The V gene is TRBV20-1, the J gene TRBJ2-3; 9 nucleotides agree with TRBD1. Germline V CDR1 and CDR2: DFQATT, SNEGSKA (reference sequence). The CDR3 extends over 14 amino acids. Trimming at V came to 6 bases and at J to 3 bases, leaving 7 bases not matched to a gene.